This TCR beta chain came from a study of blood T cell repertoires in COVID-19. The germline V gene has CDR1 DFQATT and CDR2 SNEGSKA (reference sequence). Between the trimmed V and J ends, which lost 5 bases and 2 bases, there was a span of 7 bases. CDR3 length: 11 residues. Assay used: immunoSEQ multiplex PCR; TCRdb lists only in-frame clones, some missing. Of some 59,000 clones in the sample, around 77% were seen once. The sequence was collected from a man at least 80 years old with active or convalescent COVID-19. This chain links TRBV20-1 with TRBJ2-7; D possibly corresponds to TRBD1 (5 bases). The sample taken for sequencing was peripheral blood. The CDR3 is CSAAQAYEQYF. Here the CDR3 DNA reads TGCAGTGCTGCACAGGCCTACGAGCAGTACTTC.